This TCR beta chain was identified in a study of T cell changes during pregnancy in multiple sclerosis (dated by TCRdb to the late 2010s). Regarding the research as a whole: Changes in the T cell repertoire over the course of pregnancy were examined in this study in women with multiple sclerosis.

Libraries were prepared through the immunoSEQ multiplex PCR assay. TCRdb provides this immuneACCESS table in a form limited to in-frame rearrangements. Some clones are lacking; in checked studies, under half of them reflect an unresolved V gene, and why the rest are absent is not known. The sample table holds 50,000 to 75,000 clones, of which about 88% were seen once. The ten largest account for 3% to 3.5% of the sample. The germline V gene yields SGHDN for CDR1 and FVKESK for CDR2. Spanning cysteine to phenylalanine, the CDR3 consists of 14 amino acids. The sequence is cut down to CDR3 DNA, 42 bases in frame from base 1. Trimming takes 4 bases off V and 4 bases off J; junction bases not matched to a gene: 6. In regard to this clone: The specificity of this receptor is unknown. Base qualities are not at hand, and no much larger clone is one base apart.

The sequences come from peripheral blood, collected in the first trimester of pregnancy. This TCR derives from a female donor in good health, enrolled as a control in a pregnancy study. This receptor chain uses TRBV14 and TRBJ2-7, with 8 junctional bases fitting TRBD2. The nucleotide sequence is given as TGTGCCAGCAGCCCCGGGGTAGCGGGGTACGAGCAGTACTTC. This encodes CASSPGVAGYEQYF.